A selection of T cell receptor beta chains follows, all from one sample in a study of CD8 T cells in ankylosing spondylitis. TCRdb reanalysed the 5' RACE reads using MiXCR and keeps one entry per CDR3 protein. The data contain 350,000 to 450,000 distinct CDR3 sequences, roughly 26% of them seen just once; the ten biggest clones take up over 0.8%. Material: blood, either unsorted or a sorted T cell fraction (not recorded which). These receptors were obtained from a male donor with ankylosing spondylitis. The CDR3 runs from the conserved cysteine through the conserved F or W.

j_gene: TRBJ2-7
v_gene: TRBV3-1
CDR3aa: CASSQDLGRGLVNYEQYF

j_gene: TRBJ1-5
v_gene: TRBV6-1
CDR3aa: CASHRGDQPQHF

j_gene: TRBJ1-2
v_gene: TRBV6-1
CDR3aa: CASREDRGGGYTF

j_gene: TRBJ2-2
v_gene: TRBV24-1
CDR3aa: CATSEWDTGELFF

j_gene: TRBJ2-7
v_gene: TRBV6-2/TRBV6-3
CDR3aa: CASTRGTSSYEQYF

j_gene: TRBJ2-1
v_gene: TRBV3-1
CDR3aa: CASSLDRVSNEQFF

j_gene: TRBJ2-1
v_gene: TRBV18
CDR3aa: CASTRTSGGGYNEQFF

j_gene: TRBJ2-1
v_gene: TRBV5-6
CDR3aa: CASSSITSSYNEQFF

j_gene: TRBJ2-7
v_gene: TRBV5-5
CDR3aa: CASSLLNSPYEQYF

j_gene: TRBJ2-1
v_gene: TRBV7-6
CDR3aa: CASSLGGGVRNEQFF

j_gene: TRBJ2-7
v_gene: TRBV29-1
CDR3aa: CSARALASYEQYF

j_gene: TRBJ2-3
v_gene: TRBV5-1
CDR3aa: CASSPGTSGHSTDTQYF

j_gene: TRBJ2-5
v_gene: TRBV2
CDR3aa: CASKQGAAQETQYF

j_gene: TRBJ2-2
v_gene: TRBV29-1
CDR3aa: CSGSGGLTGELFF

j_gene: TRBJ2-1
v_gene: TRBV10-2
CDR3aa: CATVGTGSLRFYNEQFF

j_gene: TRBJ2-6
v_gene: TRBV5-1
CDR3aa: CASSLGQNSGANVLTF

j_gene: TRBJ2-1
v_gene: TRBV20-1
CDR3aa: CSAKPGAGGGHNEQFF

j_gene: TRBJ1-6
v_gene: TRBV4-1
CDR3aa: CASSQDPARGNSPLHF

j_gene: TRBJ2-4
v_gene: TRBV3-1
CDR3aa: CASSQGGRNIQYF

j_gene: TRBJ2-7
v_gene: TRBV7-9
CDR3aa: CASSLRTGGEGVQYF

j_gene: TRBJ2-1
v_gene: TRBV2
CDR3aa: CASRVAGSSYNEQFF

j_gene: TRBJ2-3
v_gene: TRBV5-6
CDR3aa: CASSLERDPSTDTQYF

j_gene: TRBJ2-5
v_gene: TRBV24-1
CDR3aa: CATSGQGQETQYF

j_gene: TRBJ1-5
v_gene: TRBV6-1
CDR3aa: CASSEFGQPDQPQHF